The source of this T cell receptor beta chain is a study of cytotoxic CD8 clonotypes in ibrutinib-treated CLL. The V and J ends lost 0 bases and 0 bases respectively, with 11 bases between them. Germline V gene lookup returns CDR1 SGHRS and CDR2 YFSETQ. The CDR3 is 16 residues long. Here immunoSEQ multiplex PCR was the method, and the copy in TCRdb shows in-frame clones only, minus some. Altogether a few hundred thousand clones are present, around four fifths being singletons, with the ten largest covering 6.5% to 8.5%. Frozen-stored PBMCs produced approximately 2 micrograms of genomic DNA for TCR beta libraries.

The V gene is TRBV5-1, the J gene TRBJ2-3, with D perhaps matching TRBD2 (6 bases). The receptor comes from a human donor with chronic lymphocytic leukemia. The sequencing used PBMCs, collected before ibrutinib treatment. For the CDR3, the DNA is TGCGCCAGCAGCTTGGAGGCGGGGTCTAGCACAGATACGCAGTATTTT. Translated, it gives CASSLEAGSSTDTQYF. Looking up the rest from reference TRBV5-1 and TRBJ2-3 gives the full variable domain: KAGVTQTPRYLIKTRGQQVTLSCSPISGHRSVSWYQQTPGQGLQFLFEYFSETQRNKGNFPGRFSGRQFSNSRSEMNVSTLELGDSALYLCASSLEAGSSTDTQYFGPGTRLTVL.